A selection of T cell receptor beta chains follows, all from one sample in a study of T cells after yellow fever vaccination. TCRdb used MiXCR to reprocess the 5' RACE reads, holding one entry per CDR3 protein. The sample comprises approximately 250,000 distinct CDR3 sequences, roughly 3.5% of which are singletons, and 15% to 20% rests with the top ten. The specimen was PBMCs, collected 15 days after the yellow fever booster vaccination. The receptors were sampled from a man younger than 35 who received the YFV17D yellow fever vaccine. Each CDR3 is given with its conserved first and last residue. D genes are given only for firm matches. Size tells how often a clone was seen (once, few, many) or the class of an expanded clone, and some rows leave it out.

>TRBJ1-2|TRBV6-5|.|.
TGTGCCAGCAGTTACTCCACAGGGACCATCTATGGCTACACCTTC
CASSYSTGTIYGYTF
>TRBJ2-3|TRBV7-6|many|.
TGTGCCAGCAGCTTAGACGGTGGCCCAGATACGCAGTATTTT
CASSLDGGPDTQYF
>TRBJ1-1|TRBV6-1|many|.
TGTGCCAGCAGTGAAGTGTACGGGACTGAAGCTTTCTTT
CASSEVYGTEAFF
>TRBJ1-1|TRBV11-2|many|TRBD1
TGTGCCAGCAGCTTCCCCCAGACAGGGTTGGGCACTGAAGCTTTCTTT
CASSFPQTGLGTEAFF
>TRBJ2-7|TRBV10-3|many|.
TGTGCCATCAGTGAGTCGTCGGGTTACTACGAGCAGTACTTC
CAISESSGYYEQYF
>TRBJ1-6|TRBV6-5|few|.
TGTGCCAGCAGTTACTTGACAGGCGCCTCCTATAATTCACCCCTCCACTTT
CASSYLTGASYNSPLHF
>TRBJ2-3|TRBV7-2|many|.
TGTGCCAGCAGCCCAGGAACGGCCACAGATACGCAGTATTTT
CASSPGTATDTQYF
>TRBJ2-4|TRBV5-1|many|TRBD1
TGCGCCAGCAGCTTGGTGGGACAGAACATTCAGTACTTC
CASSLVGQNIQYF
>TRBJ1-6|TRBV4-3|.|.
TGCGCCAGCAGCCAAGATAGCACAGGGAGGAATTCACCCCTCCACTTT
CASSQDSTGRNSPLHF
>TRBJ1-6|TRBV4-3|few|.
TGCGCCAGCAGCCAAGATGGGGTCCGGGTGTCGAGTTCACCCCTCCACTTT
CASSQDGVRVSSSPLHF
>TRBJ2-5|TRBV29-1|many|.
TGCAGCGGGGTCAAAGAGACCCAGTACTTC
CSGVKETQYF
>TRBJ2-3|TRBV7-2|many|.
.
CASSFGQGALDGGKYF
>TRBJ2-7|TRBV12-3/TRBV12-4|many|TRBD1
TGTGCCAGCAGTTTTGGGGACAGGGGGGAGCAGTACTTC
CASSFGDRGEQYF
>TRBJ2-7|TRBV11-3|many|TRBD2
TGTGCCAGCAGCTTCCGGGGGGGAGGCGAGCAGTACTTC
CASSFRGGGEQYF
>TRBJ2-7|TRBV6-5|many|.
TGTGCCAGCAGCTTGTCTAGAAAGGGGCCCTACGAGCAGTACTTC
CASSLSRKGPYEQYF
>TRBJ1-3|TRBV18|.|.
TGTGCCAGCTCACCAACAGCCCGCTCTGGAAACACCATATATTTT
CASSPTARSGNTIYF
>TRBJ2-1|TRBV5-1|many|TRBD1
TGCGCCAGCAGCCTGGGACAGGCCCTCTACAATGAGCAGTTCTTC
CASSLGQALYNEQFF
>TRBJ2-3|TRBV20-1|few|TRBD2
TGCAGTGCCTATCGGGAGGGGAGGGTCACAGATACGCAGTATTTT
CSAYREGRVTDTQYF
>TRBJ2-5|TRBV24-1|few|.
TGTGCCACCAGTCACGGAGTGGAAGAGACCCAGTACTTC
CATSHGVEETQYF
>TRBJ2-1|TRBV9|.|.
TGTGCCAGCAGCGTAGCAGCAGTCTCTGAGCAGTTCTTC
CASSVAAVSEQFF
>TRBJ1-2|TRBV6-5|many|TRBD1
TGTGCCAGCAGATCGTCTAGAGACAGGGATGACTACACCTTC
CASRSSRDRDDYTF
>TRBJ2-3|TRBV4-1|.|TRBD2
TGCGCCAGCAGCCAAGCAGCCAGTAGCGGGGCCTCGGGAGATACGCAGTATTTT
CASSQAASSGASGDTQYF
>TRBJ2-5|TRBV4-1|many|TRBD2
TGCGCCAGCAGCCAGAGCACCGGGGTCCGGGGGGGTGAGACCCAGTACTTC
CASSQSTGVRGGETQYF
>TRBJ1-1|TRBV6-5|many|.
TGTGCCAGCAGTTACACGCTCGGGGCCATGAACACTGAAGCTTTCTTT
CASSYTLGAMNTEAFF
>TRBJ2-2|TRBV12-3/TRBV12-4|many|.
TGTGCCAGCGGCTCGGGACTGACGAACACCGGGGAGCTGTTTTTT
CASGSGLTNTGELFF
>TRBJ2-2|TRBV5-6|many|.
TGTGCCAGCAGCTTGAGGGCGGGCAACACCGGGGAGCTGTTTTTT
CASSLRAGNTGELFF
>TRBJ1-6|TRBV7-2|many|TRBD1
TGTGCCAGCAGCTTAGCTGGGACAGCAACTAATTCACCCCTCCACTTT
CASSLAGTATNSPLHF
>TRBJ1-5|TRBV28|many|TRBD1
TGTGCCAGCAGCGCGGGACAGCTATATCAGCCCCAGCATTTT
CASSAGQLYQPQHF
>TRBJ1-3|TRBV6-6|many|TRBD1
TGTGCCAGCACCACCGGACAGGAACGAGGAAACACCATATATTTT
CASTTGQERGNTIYF
>TRBJ2-7|TRBV25-1|many|TRBD1
TGTGCCAGCAGTGGCGCGGGACAGGGCTACGAGCAGTACTTC
CASSGAGQGYEQYF
>TRBJ1-1|TRBV12-3/TRBV12-4|many|TRBD1
TGTGCCAGCAGGGACAGGGCCATGAACACTGAAGCTTTCTTT
CASRDRAMNTEAFF
>TRBJ1-2|TRBV30|many|.
TGTGCCTGGAGTGTAGAACCCCCAGGGAATTACTATGGCTACACCTTC
CAWSVEPPGNYYGYTF
>TRBJ2-3|TRBV15|many|.
TGTGCCACCAGCAGAGAGGGTGATACGCAGTATTTT
CATSREGDTQYF
>TRBJ2-6|TRBV20-1|many|.
TGCAGTGCTAGTACGACCTCTGGGGCCAACGTCCTGACTTTC
CSASTTSGANVLTF
>TRBJ1-2|TRBV5-5|many|TRBD1
TGTGCCAGCAGCCTAGGGACAGGGGAAGGCTACACCTTC
CASSLGTGEGYTF
>TRBJ2-1|TRBV12-3/TRBV12-4|many|TRBD2
TGTGCCAGCAGTCGGAGACGGGGGGATGAGCAGTTCTTC
CASSRRRGDEQFF
>TRBJ2-3|TRBV6-4|many|TRBD2
TGTGCCAGCAGTGCTGACCCGACTAGCGGTCGCACAGATACGCAGTATTTT
CASSADPTSGRTDTQYF
>TRBJ2-3|TRBV6-6|many|.
TGTGCCAGCAGTCTCCAGGACCCGGCCACAGATACGCAGTATTTT
CASSLQDPATDTQYF
>TRBJ2-1|TRBV7-2|many|TRBD2
TGTGCCAGCAGCTTCCTGACTAGCGCCCCTCGAAATGAGCAGTTCTTC
CASSFLTSAPRNEQFF
>TRBJ1-6|TRBV5-1|many|TRBD1
TGCGCCAGCAGCAACGGACAGGGCTCTGATAATTCACCCCTCCACTTT
CASSNGQGSDNSPLHF